The 21 T cell receptor beta chains given below trace back to one sample, sequenced in a study of Graves' ophthalmopathy and Graves' hyperthyroidism. RNA transcripts were the template, and TCR beta CDR3 regions were amplified from them. In the first round, RT-PCR was carried out with HTBI primers, and a multiplex PCR formed the second round. TCRdb passed the multiplex PCR reads through MiXCR, listing each CDR3 protein once. The sample comprises 1 million to 1.3 million distinct CDR3 sequences, less than 45% of which are singletons, and roughly 11% rests with the top ten. Sequencing was done on a sample of peripheral blood or thyroid tissue (not recorded which). The receptors derive from an adult man with Graves' hyperthyroidism.

This sequence joins TRBV13 and TRBJ2-5; perhaps TRBD1 as D (6 bases). The CDR3 has 16 amino acids. The V end lost 4 bases, the J end lost 1 base, and 16 bases lay between the germline ends. Germline CDR1 reads PRHDT; CDR2 reads FYEKMQ (reference sequence). The CDR3 region has the DNA TGTGCCAGCAGCTCTACTCCCAGGGGATCCCAAGAGACCCAGTACTTC. It is translated as CASSSTPRGSQETQYF.

Comments on this clonotype: At one boundary the junction diverges from the germline segment, which might be a read error. The chain combines TRBV7-2 with TRBJ2-5; TRBD1 agrees at 10 bases. The CDR3 totals 16 residues. Germline CDR1 SGHTA, CDR2 FQGNSA. DNA of the CDR3: TGTGCCGGCAGCCTAACCGGGACAGGGGCCGTTCAGCCCCAGTACTTC. It yields the protein CAGSLTGTGAVQPQYF.

The table lists this clonotype with a count of one. This rearrangement joins TRBV2 to TRBJ2-3; D is possibly TRBD2 (5 bases). The CDR3 is 14 amino acids. Germline V gene lookup returns CDR1 SNHLY and CDR2 FYNNEI. Trimming removed 1 base at V and 4 bases at J, with 9 bases between. CDR3 nucleotides: TGTGCCAGCAGTGAAGGCCTAGCCGCAGATACGCAGTATTTT. This gives the protein CASSEGLAADTQYF.

In regard to this clonotype: Compared with germline, one end of the junction differs, possibly owing to a read error. J is TRBJ2-5 and V is TRBV2; weak D call: TRBD2 (5 bases). The germline V gene encodes CDR1 SNHLY and CDR2 FYNNEI. This CDR3 contains 13 residues. CDR3 sequence reads: CACSVEIAETQYF. The CDR3, as DNA: TGTGCCTGCAGCGTCGAGATAGCGGAGACCCAGTACTTC.

This clonotype has a count of ten or more. V is TRBV7-9 and J is TRBJ2-5; D is ambiguous. V gave up 3 bases and J gave up 5 bases, with 16 bases separating them. CDR1 is SEHNR, CDR2 FQNEAQ, per germline (reference sequence). The CDR3 totals 15 residues. This chain's CDR3 is CASSLDRSFFETQYF. CDR3 DNA sequence: TGTGCCAGCAGCTTGGACCGCTCGTTTTTTGAGACCCAGTACTTC.

The chain recombines TRBV7-2 with TRBJ2-3; TRBD1 might be the D (5 bases). The V end lost 6 bases, the J end lost 4 bases, and 14 bases lay between the germline ends. Per germline, CDR1 SGHTA and CDR2 FQGNSA. The CDR3 extends over 14 amino acids. The CDR3 is CASRKGRAADTQYF. The CDR3 nucleotides read TGTGCCAGCAGAAAGGGCAGGGCCGCAGATACGCAGTATTTT.

This clonotype has a count of ten or more. The J gene is TRBJ2-7, the V gene TRBV29-1, with TRBD1 as a possible D gene (6 bases). V was pared by 7 bases and J by 5 bases, with 18 bases between. The CDR3 totals 13 residues. Germline V gene lookup returns CDR1 SQVTM and CDR2 ANQGSEA. Written as DNA, the CDR3 is TGCAGCGCAGCTCGGACAGATCTACACGAGCAGTACTTC. It is translated as CSAARTDLHEQYF.

The J gene is TRBJ1-2, the V gene TRBV20-1, with D possibly matching TRBD1 (6 bases). Germline V gene data show CDR1 as DFQATT and CDR2 as SNEGSKA (reference sequence). The CDR3 has 13 residues. V dropped 4 bases and J dropped 4 bases, with 13 bases sitting between them. The CDR3 DNA is TGCAGTGCTATCGATGCCAGGGGCTATGGCTACACCTTC. Encoded protein: CSAIDARGYGYTF.

In regard to this clonotype: The DNA is left out, because the CDR3 cannot be placed on it with certainty; the CDR3 is given as TCRdb lists it. The chain links TRBV25-1 to TRBJ2-7; whether TRBD2, the table's D call, matches the DNA was not checked. The CDR3 extends over 23 residues, inclusive of both ends. The V gene's germline CDR1 is MGHDK and CDR2 SYGVNS. The CDR3 reads CASSQTSVYFCASSPPTGYEQYF.

This clonotype showed up just a few times. A junction boundary mismatches the germline segment, possibly from a read error. This chain joins TRBV10-2 and TRBJ1-2, with D possibly being TRBD1 (6 bases). Per germline, CDR1 WSHSY and CDR2 SAAADI. CDR3 size: 16 residues. CDR3 nucleotide sequence: TGTGCCAGCAGATCTACTACCGGGACACGAAACTATGGCTACACCTTC. Amino acids: CASRSTTGTRNYGYTF.

V and J are TRBV11-2 and TRBJ2-1; 9 nucleotides line up with TRBD2. This CDR3 comprises 16 residues. V was pared by 5 bases and J by 0 bases, with 5 bases of the junction left unmatched. The germline V gene has CDR1 SGHAT and CDR2 FQNNGV. The CDR3 nucleotides are TGTGCCAGCAGCCGGACTAGCGCCAGCTCCTACAATGAGCAGTTCTTC. It translates to CASSRTSASSYNEQFF.

This clonotype occurred many times. The V and J genes are TRBV7-9 and TRBJ1-1, with D tentatively TRBD1 (5 bases). CDR1 and CDR2 (germline): SEHNR, FQNEAQ (reference sequence). V was trimmed by 7 bases and J by 8 bases, leaving 17 bases between them. This CDR3 is 13 amino acids long. The CDR3 DNA is TGTGCCAGCACCCCCGGGGGAGCTGTCGAAGCTTTCTTT. Translated, it gives CASTPGGAVEAFF.

V is TRBV6-5 and J is TRBJ2-5, with a tentative D call TRBD1 (6 bases). This CDR3 is built from 15 residues. CDR1 is MNHEY and CDR2 is SVGAGI in the germline V gene. V lost 1 base and J 4 bases, leaving 13 bases between the germline ends. CDR3 sequence (DNA): TGTGCCAGCAGTTACTGGGGCAGGGGCGGAGAGACCCAGTACTTC. The encoded protein is CASSYWGRGGETQYF.

This clonotype was picked up a small number of times. The chain carries TRBV11-2 and TRBJ1-1; D gene ambiguous. Germline CDR1 and CDR2: SGHAT and FQNNGV. V was cut by 6 bases and J by 4 bases, with 15 bases left in between. The CDR3 is 14 residues long. CDR3 DNA: TGTGCCAGCAGTAAAAGTTTGTGGTCCACTGAAGCTTTCTTT. Protein product: CASSKSLWSTEAFF.

The V and J genes are TRBV6-5 and TRBJ2-5; 13 bases map to TRBD2. This CDR3 contains 18 residues. CDR1 and CDR2 from the germline V gene are MNHEY and SVGAGI. V shed 5 bases, J shed 4 bases, and the junction held 13 bases outside the gene matches. The CDR3 loop is CASSKRQGWTSGRETQYF. The CDR3 DNA reads as TGTGCCAGCAGTAAACGACAGGGGTGGACTAGCGGGAGAGAGACCCAGTACTTC.

This clonotype was detected a few times. In DNA, the CDR3 is TGCAGCGTGGGCCCCGGGACAGGAGTCTATGGCTACACCTTC. Its protein product is CSVGPGTGVYGYTF. The chain couples TRBV29-1 to TRBJ1-2; 8 nucleotides align to TRBD1. The CDR3 covers 14 residues. Losses at the gene ends were 6 bases for V and 4 bases for J; bases not matched to a gene: 10. CDR1 is SQVTM, CDR2 ANQGSEA, per germline.

This rearrangement joins TRBV7-9 to TRBJ2-7; the D call may be TRBD1 or TRBD2 (5 bases each). The CDR3 loop spans 14 amino acids. V shed 5 bases and J shed 3 bases, with 14 bases lying between them. The germline V gene has CDR1 SEHNR and CDR2 FQNEAQ (reference sequence). CDR3 protein: CASSQGSGDYEQYF. CDR3 nucleotides: TGTGCCAGCAGCCAGGGCAGCGGAGACTACGAGCAGTACTTC. The full variable domain, in which reference TRBV7-9 and TRBJ2-7 provide the parts outside the CDR3, is DTGVSQNPRHKITKRGQNVTFRCDPISEHNRLYWYRQTLGQGPEFLTYFQNEAQLEKSRLLSDRFSAERPKGSFSTLEIQRTEQGDSAMYLCASSQGSGDYEQYFGPGTRLTVT.

About this clonotype itself: Sequence at one end of the junction differs from germline and may be a read error. This chain connects TRBV7-2 to TRBJ2-7, with 8 bases aligning to TRBD1. Germline V gene lookup returns CDR1 SGHTA and CDR2 FQGNSA. This CDR3 has 15 residues. CDR3 loop: CASSQGSGQGNEQYF. The CDR3, as DNA: TGCGCCAGCAGCCAAGGTTCTGGACAGGGTAACGAGCAGTACTTC.

This clonotype has a count of ten or more. The gene calls are TRBV10-2 and TRBJ2-7; no clear D. The V and J ends lost 0 bases and 9 bases respectively, with 9 bases between them. The germline V gene has CDR1 WSHSY and CDR2 SAAADI. The CDR3 is 12 amino acids. The CDR3 DNA reads TGCGCCAGCAGTGAGTCAGGGTTAGGGCAGTACTTC. Its translation is CASSESGLGQYF.

CDR3 loop: CASSPEWGRTEAFF. CDR3 DNA: TGCGCCAGCAGCCCCGAATGGGGGAGGACTGAAGCTTTCTTT. The chain combines TRBV5-1 with TRBJ1-1; tentatively, D is TRBD1 (5 bases). Germline values: CDR1 SGHRS, CDR2 YFSETQ. The CDR3 sequence is 14 residues long. Deletions cut 4 bases from V and 5 bases from J, with 15 bases between.

The V call is TRBV10-2, the J call TRBJ1-2; 10 bases are shared with TRBD1. Germline V gene data show CDR1 as WSHSY and CDR2 as SAAADI. This CDR3 is built from 18 residues. The V segment lost 3 bases and the J segment 4 bases; nucleotides outside the gene matches: 14. The CDR3 coding sequence is TGCGCCAGCAGTGACCCGAGGACAGGGGGATCCGTCAGCTATGGCTACACCTTC. Translated, it gives CASSDPRTGGSVSYGYTF.